This record covers a single T cell receptor (beta chain). The germline V gene encodes CDR1 SGHRS and CDR2 YFSETQ. The length of the CDR3 is 13 residues. Trimming took 4 bases from V and 6 from J; bases not matched to a gene: 7. This sample is part of a study of blood T cell repertoires in COVID-19. As handled by the study authors: From reference gene primer amplification, estimates of nucleated cell counts were derived. Assay: immunoSEQ multiplex PCR; the TCRdb copy retains only in-frame clones and omits some. That table furnishes V, J and clone size, whereas the DNA furnished D and trimming. The sample consists of roughly 250,000 clones, about 90% of them appearing once.

The chain links TRBV5-1 to TRBJ2-7, with 7 bases aligning to TRBD1. The clonotype originates from a woman between 40 and 50 years old with acute COVID-19. What was sequenced was PBMCs or T cells enriched from blood (not recorded which). CDR3 sequence reads: CASSIDRDGEQYF. The CDR3 nucleotides are TGCGCCAGCAGCATAGACAGGGATGGCGAGCAGTACTTC.